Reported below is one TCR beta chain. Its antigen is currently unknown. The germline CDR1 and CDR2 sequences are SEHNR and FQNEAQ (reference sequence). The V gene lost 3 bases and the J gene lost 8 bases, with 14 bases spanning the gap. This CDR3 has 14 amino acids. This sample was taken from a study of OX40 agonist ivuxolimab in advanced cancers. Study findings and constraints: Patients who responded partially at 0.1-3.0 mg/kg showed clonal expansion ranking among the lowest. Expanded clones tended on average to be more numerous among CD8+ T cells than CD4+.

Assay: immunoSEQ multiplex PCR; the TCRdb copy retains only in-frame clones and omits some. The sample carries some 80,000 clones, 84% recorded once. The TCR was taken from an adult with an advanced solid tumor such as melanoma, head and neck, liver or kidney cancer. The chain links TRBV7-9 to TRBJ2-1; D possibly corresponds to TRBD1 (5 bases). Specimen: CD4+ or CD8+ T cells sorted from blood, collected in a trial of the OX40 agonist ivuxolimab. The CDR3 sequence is CASSFLRGAYEQFF. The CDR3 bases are TGTGCCAGCAGCTTTTTAAGGGGCGCGTATGAGCAGTTCTTC.